These T cell receptor beta chains were read from a single sample in a study of blood T cells in healthy people across ages. TCRdb called the 5' RACE reads again in MiXCR, with one record for every CDR3 protein. The sample contains 800,000 or so distinct CDR3 sequences, about half of which appear only once. Source material: blood. The source is a man of 80 years or more in good health. Each CDR3 is given with its conserved first and last residue. Each record gives: CDR3 protein, CDR3 DNA, D gene, V gene, clone size, J gene. A D gene is named only where the DNA matches it firmly. Expanded clones are given a class, and other clones once, few, many or no size at all.

CASSPQGSREKLFF	TGTGCCAGCAGTCCACAGGGGTCGCGGGAAAAACTGTTTTTT	TRBD1	TRBV27	NA	TRBJ1-4
CASSLAWGQTGQETQYF	TGTGCCAGCAGCTTGGCCTGGGGACAGACTGGGCAAGAGACCCAGTACTTC	TRBD1	TRBV5-6	NA	TRBJ2-5
CASSRGGQGLDEQFF	TGTGCTAGCTCTCGGGGGGGACAGGGGTTGGATGAGCAGTTCTTC	TRBD1	TRBV7-7	many	TRBJ2-1
CASSAGTSGGYTDTQYF	TGTGCCAGCAGTGCCGGGACTAGCGGGGGTTACACAGATACGCAGTATTTT	TRBD2	TRBV28	NA	TRBJ2-3
CASGTGNTEAFF	TGTGCCAGCGGGACGGGGAACACTGAAGCTTTCTTT	NA	TRBV7-9	few	TRBJ1-1
CARDGGALTSYEQYF	TGTGCCAGAGATGGAGGGGCCCTTACCTCCTACGAGCAGTACTTC	NA	TRBV27	NA	TRBJ2-7
CASSRLTGGGGSPLHF	TGTGCCAGCAGCCGGCTGACAGGGGGCGGAGGTTCACCCCTCCACTTT	TRBD1	TRBV7-9	NA	TRBJ1-6
CASLRGGAGQPQHF	TGTGCCAGCCTCAGGGGGGGAGCAGGTCAGCCCCAGCATTTT	TRBD1	TRBV12-3/TRBV12-4	few	TRBJ1-5
CSVVRAGEWNEQFF	TGCAGCGTTGTTCGAGCGGGAGAGTGGAATGAGCAGTTCTTC	TRBD2	TRBV29-1	NA	TRBJ2-1
CSAQKTGGDQPQHF	TGCAGTGCGCAGAAAACAGGGGGCGATCAGCCCCAGCATTTT	TRBD1	TRBV20-1	NA	TRBJ1-5
CAWGQANTGELFF	TGTGCCTGGGGACAGGCAAACACCGGGGAGCTGTTTTTT	TRBD1	TRBV30	NA	TRBJ2-2
CATSDPRGHSYNEQFF	TGTGCCACCAGTGACCCCAGGGGGCACTCCTACAATGAGCAGTTCTTC	TRBD1	TRBV24-1	NA	TRBJ2-1
CASSQGDRPNYGYTF	TGCGCCAGCAGCCAGGGGGACCGTCCTAACTATGGCTACACCTTC	NA	TRBV4-3	many	TRBJ1-2
CASSVTTSGRGRDTQYF	TGCGCCAGCAGCGTGACGACTAGCGGGAGGGGCAGAGATACGCAGTATTTT	TRBD2	TRBV5-1	few	TRBJ2-3
CASSVLVRGEQFF	TGTGCCAGCAGCGTGTTGGTTCGAGGTGAGCAGTTCTTC	NA	TRBV9	few	TRBJ2-1
CATSQHLPHNEQFF	TGTGCCACCAGTCAGCACTTGCCGCACAATGAGCAGTTCTTC	NA	TRBV24-1	NA	TRBJ2-1
CASSSLPGQGIGAFF	TGTGCCAGCAGTTCTCTACCGGGACAGGGGATCGGAGCTTTCTTT	TRBD1	TRBV27	NA	TRBJ1-1
CASSLMVGGPEYEQYF	TGCGCCAGCAGCTTGATGGTGGGAGGGCCGGAGTACGAGCAGTACTTC	TRBD2	TRBV5-1	once	TRBJ2-7
CSAPNQGGSDTQYF	TGCAGTGCCCCAAATCAGGGGGGATCGGATACGCAGTATTTT	NA	TRBV20-1	NA	TRBJ2-3
CASSQQGREKLFF	TGTGCCAGCAGCCAACAGGGTCGAGAAAAACTGTTTTTT	NA	TRBV5-5	NA	TRBJ1-4
CASSYFTSGGLATQYF	TGTGCCAGCAGTTACTTTACTAGCGGGGGCCTCGCTACCCAGTACTTC	TRBD2	TRBV6-6	NA	TRBJ2-7
CASSLRHSGANVLTF	TGTGCCAGCAGCTTAAGGCACTCTGGGGCCAACGTCCTGACTTTC	NA	TRBV5-6	NA	TRBJ2-6
CSVEDSASGSYNEQFF	TGCAGCGTTGAAGATTCGGCTAGCGGGAGCTACAATGAGCAGTTCTTC	TRBD2	TRBV29-1	NA	TRBJ2-1
CSASSPGLAGGARYEQYF	TGCAGTGCTAGCTCCCCTGGACTAGCGGGAGGAGCAAGGTACGAGCAGTACTTC	TRBD2	TRBV20-1	NA	TRBJ2-7
CASSLAQSTGTSTDTQYF	TGTGCCAGCAGCTTAGCGCAGTCCACTGGGACGAGCACAGATACGCAGTATTTT	NA	TRBV7-6	NA	TRBJ2-3
CASSPRGGRPNYGYTF	TGTGCCAGCAGCCCCAGAGGGGGAAGACCTAACTATGGCTACACCTTC	NA	TRBV6-1	NA	TRBJ1-2
CASSQGLAGANEQFF	TGTGCCAGCAGCCAGGGACTAGCGGGAGCAAATGAGCAGTTCTTC	TRBD2	TRBV3-1	NA	TRBJ2-1
CSARWVAGFEQFF	TGCAGTGCCCGATGGGTGGCCGGCTTCGAGCAGTTCTTC	NA	TRBV20-1	many	TRBJ2-1
CASSLAEEQYF	TGTGCCAGCAGCTTAGCGGAGGAGCAGTACTTC	NA	TRBV7-9	NA	TRBJ2-5
CASSTPGAESTDTQYF	TGCGCCAGCAGCACACCTGGGGCCGAAAGCACAGATACGCAGTATTTT	NA	TRBV4-1	NA	TRBJ2-3
CASSLDLGQGNGYTF	TGTGCCAGCAGCTTAGACCTTGGACAGGGAAATGGCTACACCTTC	TRBD1	TRBV7-2	NA	TRBJ1-2
CSVDGDSLGRGRYEQYF	TGCAGCGTTGATGGGGACAGTCTAGGGCGAGGGCGCTACGAGCAGTACTTC	TRBD1	TRBV29-1	once	TRBJ2-7
CASSLLFPGPTNTDTQYF	TGTGCCAGCAGCTTATTATTCCCGGGCCCCACAAATACAGATACGCAGTATTTT	NA	TRBV11-1	NA	TRBJ2-3
CATRGTGNEQFF	TGTGCCACCAGGGGGACAGGAAATGAGCAGTTCTTC	TRBD1	TRBV24-1	few	TRBJ2-1
CASSPTRVPYNEQFF	TGTGCCAGCAGCCCCACTAGGGTCCCCTACAATGAGCAGTTCTTC	NA	TRBV2	NA	TRBJ2-1
CASRTTYDVGTDTQYF	TGTGCCAGCAGGACCACATATGACGTGGGCACAGATACGCAGTATTTT	NA	TRBV6-6	NA	TRBJ2-3
CSARGEGLAASYNEQFF	TGCAGTGCTAGAGGGGAGGGACTAGCGGCCTCCTACAATGAGCAGTTCTTC	TRBD2	TRBV20-1	NA	TRBJ2-1
CASFNGGRDQYF	TGTGCCAGCTTCAATGGAGGGCGGGATCAGTACTTC	NA	TRBV6-2/TRBV6-3	NA	TRBJ2-4
CASSDPPYGYTF	TGTGCCAGCAGTGACCCTCCCTATGGCTACACCTTC	NA	TRBV25-1	many	TRBJ1-2
CASSKVATNEKLFF	TGTGCCAGCAGTAAAGTTGCAACTAATGAAAAACTGTTTTTT	NA	TRBV7-9	NA	TRBJ1-4
CASSLDRREQFF	TGTGCCAGCAGCTTAGACCGGAGAGAGCAGTTCTTC	NA	TRBV13	NA	TRBJ2-1
CSANDPDRDFNYGYTF	TGCAGTGCCAACGACCCAGACAGGGACTTTAACTATGGCTACACCTTC	TRBD1	TRBV20-1	NA	TRBJ1-2
CSAFSGQDIYEQYF	TGCAGTGCTTTCTCGGGACAGGATATTTACGAGCAGTACTTC	TRBD1	TRBV20-1	NA	TRBJ2-7
CASSLRPPTGELFF	TGTGCCAGCAGTTTAAGACCACCGACCGGGGAGCTGTTTTTT	NA	TRBV28	NA	TRBJ2-2
CASSLASGVNNEQYF	TGTGCCAGCAGCTTGGCTAGCGGGGTGAACAATGAGCAGTACTTC	TRBD2	TRBV7-9	once	TRBJ2-7
CSAISGLAGAYNEQFF	TGCAGTGCTATCTCTGGACTAGCTGGCGCCTACAATGAGCAGTTCTTC	TRBD2	TRBV20-1	NA	TRBJ2-1
CASSLGDITSSGYTF	TGTGCCAGCAGCCTGGGGGACATCACCTCCTCTGGCTACACCTTC	NA	TRBV9	NA	TRBJ1-2
CASSLFGSGERTDTQYF	TGTGCCAGCAGTTTATTCGGCTCGGGGGAGCGCACAGATACGCAGTATTTT	NA	TRBV12-3/TRBV12-4	NA	TRBJ2-3
CASSNGVDEQFF	TGTGCCAGTTCGAACGGGGTAGATGAGCAGTTCTTC	NA	TRBV6-2/TRBV6-3	few	TRBJ2-1
CSANPTTGPNTEAFF	TGCAGTGCTAATCCGACGACAGGGCCGAACACTGAAGCTTTCTTT	TRBD1	TRBV20-1	NA	TRBJ1-1
CASSPGTGGADTQYF	TGTGCCAGCTCACCCGGGACAGGGGGCGCAGATACGCAGTATTTT	TRBD1	TRBV18	NA	TRBJ2-3
CSVARTGDGNYGYTF	TGCAGCGTTGCTCGTACCGGGGACGGGAATTATGGCTACACCTTC	NA	TRBV29-1	NA	TRBJ1-2
CASSLTGQGDYEQYF	TGTGCCAGCAGCTTAACAGGACAGGGGGACTACGAGCAGTACTTC	TRBD1	TRBV7-3	few	TRBJ2-7
CASGQSIGTTNEQYF	TGTGCCAGCGGCCAAAGTATAGGGACCACCAATGAGCAGTACTTC	NA	TRBV6-2/TRBV6-3	NA	TRBJ2-5
CASSMGETGELFF	TGTGCCAGCAGCATGGGGGAGACCGGGGAGCTGTTTTTT	NA	TRBV25-1	NA	TRBJ2-2